This T cell receptor beta chain originates from a study of T cell repertoires in cytomegalovirus infection. Study in general: In the study, CMV epitopes included recently identified HLA-C-restricted and well-studied HLA-B-restricted ones.

The V gene's germline CDR1 is SGHVS and CDR2 FNYEAQ. This CDR3 contains 15 residues. The ends lost 4 bases at V and 5 bases at J; junction bases unmatched: 8. TCRdb used MiXCR to reprocess the reads, holding one entry per CDR3 protein. The table shows approximately 730,000 distinct CDR3 sequences, with roughly 33% occurring only once. Note on this clonotype: The antigen remains unidentified.

The source material was cultured PBMCs, sampled from culture after CMV antigen stimulation. The clonotype originates from a human donor in good health (CMV status not recorded). Some clones in this sample may be carry-over from other donors' samples. This sequence joins TRBV7-6 and TRBJ1-1; 9 positions match TRBD1. This CDR3 is CASSSTGGWRTEAFF. The CDR3 region has the DNA TGTGCCAGCAGCTCCACAGGGGGCTGGCGGACTGAAGCTTTCTTT.